This T cell receptor beta chain comes out of a study of OX40 agonist ivuxolimab in advanced cancers. The table came from immunoSEQ multiplex PCR; TCRdb's copy has only in-frame clones and leaves some out. Here the sample spans some 17,000 clones, roughly 72% being singletons. Trimming pared 2 bases from V and 0 bases from J, leaving 15 bases between. The CDR3 length is 17 residues. CDR1 SGHDT and CDR2 YYEEEE come from the germline V gene. This clonotype was obtained from an adult with an advanced solid tumor such as melanoma, head and neck, liver or kidney cancer. This chain uses TRBV5-6 with TRBJ2-1, with D unclear. This sample comprised CD4+ or CD8+ T cells sorted from blood, obtained in a trial of the OX40 agonist ivuxolimab. CDR3 nucleotides: TGTGCCAGCAGCTTAACAGTCAAAAAGAGCTCCTACAATGAGCAGTTCTTC. It translates to CASSLTVKKSSYNEQFF.